This TCR beta chain was captured in a study of blood T cell repertoires in COVID-19. Study-level information: There were acute and convalescent COVID-19 samples, and they came from the United States, Italy and Spain. PBMCs, B-cell-depleted T cells, or T cells were the source of the cDNA or gDNA that made up the material.

The germline V gene has CDR1 PRHDT and CDR2 FYEKMQ (reference sequence). V shed 3 bases and J shed 0 bases, with 15 bases lying between them. CDR3 length: 16 amino acids. Authors' analysis steps: Using reference gene primer amplification, nucleated cell counts were estimated. Sequencing was performed with immunoSEQ multiplex PCR; in TCRdb, only in-frame clones are kept and a portion is missing. V and J calls and clone size come straight from that table; D and trimming were deduced from the DNA. This sample has under 200,000 clones; around 82% occur once, and the top ten carry roughly an eighth. The receptor was derived from a man between 18 and 29 years old with active or convalescent COVID-19. The chain couples TRBV13 to TRBJ2-7, with a possible D match to TRBD1 (6 bases). The specimen sequenced was peripheral blood. CDR3 amino acids: CASSLYRVDRSYEQYF. CDR3 DNA sequence: TGTGCCAGCAGCTTGTACAGGGTAGACCGCTCCTACGAGCAGTACTTC.